A single sample is the source of the 24 T cell receptor beta chains below, sequenced in a study of Ad26.COV2.S vaccination and SARS-CoV-2 variants (dated by TCRdb to the early 2020s). Library preparation employed the immunoSEQ multiplex PCR assay. This is the immuneACCESS table as TCRdb keeps it, with only in-frame sequences that have V and J called. A part of the clones is gone; compared with another copy, unresolved V genes explain less than half, and the rest is unexplained. Here the sample has some 410,000 clones; 92% occur a single time. About 1.7% of the sample is in the top ten clones. The intended sense of this specimen's treatment or condition label: around 19 received Ad26.COV2.S at low or high dose, single or two shots; a few received placebo; per-sample allocation not given. For vaccine and placebo recipients, the sequenced repertoires came from samples collected on day 63 after the first injection.

The starting material was peripheral blood, obtained in a trial of Ad26.COV2.S vaccine versus placebo. The source of these receptors is a person aged 18-65 years who received the Ad26.COV2.S COVID-19 vaccine or a placebo.

This rearrangement joins TRBV28 to TRBJ1-5; 7 bases match TRBD1. J was trimmed by 1 base and V by 2 bases; bases with no gene match: 8. Germline CDR1 is MDHEN and CDR2 is SYDVKM. CDR3 length: 17 residues. This chain's CDR3 is CASSLPVSGGSNQPQHF. For the CDR3, the DNA is TGTGCCAGCAGTTTACCCGTATCAGGGGGGAGCAATCAGCCCCAGCATTTT. Drawing the rest from reference TRBV28 and TRBJ1-5, the complete variable domain is DVKVTQSSRYLVKRTGEKVFLECVQDMDHENMFWYRQDPGLGLRLIYFSYDVKMKEKGDIPEGYSVSREKKERFSLILESASTNQTSMYLCASSLPVSGGSNQPQHFGDGTRLSIL.

The rearrangement links TRBV5-1 to TRBJ1-1; possibly TRBD1 for D (6 bases). Germline CDR1 SGHRS, CDR2 YFSETQ. Trimming left V 0 bases short and J 0 bases short, with 9 bases between. The CDR3 contains 15 residues. CDR3: CASSLDRAVNTEAFF. In DNA, the CDR3 is TGCGCCAGCAGCTTGGACAGGGCTGTGAACACTGAAGCTTTCTTT.

The J gene is TRBJ1-2, the V gene TRBV11-2; D is undetermined. Trimming cost V 0 bases and J 8 bases, with 16 bases left between them. This CDR3 has 15 residues. CDR1 and CDR2 (germline): SGHAT, FQNNGV. The CDR3 DNA sequence: TGTGCCAGCAGCTTAGATGGGCGGATGGAGGGAGGCTACACCTTC. Translated: CASSLDGRMEGGYTF.

Notes on this clone: This specimen includes other DNA sequences encoding the same CDR3. This sequence joins TRBV30 and TRBJ2-7, with unresolved D. CDR3 length: 13 amino acids. The V gene's germline CDR1 is GTSNPN and CDR2 SVGIG (reference sequence). Trimming stripped 0 bases from V and 0 bases from J, with 6 bases between. CDR3 nucleotides: TGTGCCTGGAGTGTAGGGATCTCCTACGAGCAGTACTTC. Its protein is CAWSVGISYEQYF.

The chain employs TRBV10-3 and TRBJ2-2; 8 bases are shared with TRBD1. The germline CDR1 and CDR2 sequences are ENHRY and SYGVKD. The CDR3 is 16 amino acids. V lost 6 bases, J lost 2 bases, and 8 bases stayed unmatched. CDR3 residues: CAIRDWTGRNTGELFF. The CDR3 region has the DNA TGTGCCATCAGAGATTGGACAGGGAGAAACACCGGGGAGCTGTTTTTT.

The CDR3 reads CASSLETAQETQYF. CDR3 nucleotides: TGCGCCAGCAGCTTGGAGACAGCACAAGAGACCCAGTACTTC. This chain links TRBV5-1 with TRBJ2-5; D may be TRBD1 (5 bases). Trimming took 0 bases from V and 2 from J, leaving 8 bases between them. The CDR3 loop spans 14 amino acids. Germline values: CDR1 SGHRS, CDR2 YFSETQ.

This clone was seen a few times. The chain links TRBV19 to TRBJ2-2, with D possibly called TRBD1 or TRBD2 (5 bases each). This CDR3 has 16 residues. Trimming removed 5 bases at V and 5 bases at J, with 18 bases between. CDR1 LNHDA and CDR2 SQIVND come from the germline V gene (reference sequence). CDR3 nucleotides: TGTGCCAGTAGTCCGCCGGGACCAATTGGGACCGGGGAGCTGTTTTTT. Translating it yields CASSPPGPIGTGELFF.

The rearrangement uses TRBV6-6 and TRBJ2-5; D might be TRBD1 (5 bases). Germline assignment: CDR1 MNHNY and CDR2 SVGAGI (reference sequence). CDR3 length: 14 residues. V was clipped by 6 bases and J by 1 base, with 12 bases between them. The chain's CDR3 is CASRPRTIQETQYF. The DNA for the CDR3 is TGTGCCAGCAGACCCAGGACAATCCAAGAGACCCAGTACTTC.

Written as DNA, the CDR3 is TGTGCCAGCACCTGGGGCAGGGGGACAGATACGCAGTATTTT. Amino acids: CASTWGRGTDTQYF. This chain joins TRBV7-2 and TRBJ2-3, with TRBD1 matching over 7 bases. Germline V gene data show CDR1 as SGHTA and CDR2 as FQGNSA. J lost 3 bases, V lost 7 bases, and 7 bases had no gene match. This CDR3 region has 14 residues.

This sequence joins TRBV25-1 and TRBJ1-4; D is perhaps TRBD1 (5 bases). The germline CDR1 and CDR2 sequences are MGHDK and SYGVNS. V lost 4 bases and J 8 bases, leaving 20 bases between the germline ends. This CDR3 has 16 residues. The CDR3 DNA reads TGTGCCAGCAGTGTCCCAAAGGGACGTGGGGTGGAAAAACTGTTTTTT. Its protein is CASSVPKGRGVEKLFF.

The chain is built from TRBV28 and TRBJ1-1, with a possible D match to TRBD1 (6 bases). Trimming shortened V by 10 bases and J by 0 bases, and 18 bases separated the two germline ends. In germline, CDR1 is MDHEN, CDR2 SYDVKM. The CDR3 consists of 15 residues. This chain's CDR3 is CATRGGGEMNTEAFF. In DNA form, the CDR3 reads TGTGCCACACGCGGAGGGGGGGAAATGAACACTGAAGCTTTCTTT.

This chain uses TRBV28 with TRBJ1-1; no firm D call. The CDR3 sequence is 12 residues long. Trimming pared 9 bases from V and 5 bases from J, leaving 13 bases between. CDR1 and CDR2 (germline): MDHEN, SYDVKM. CDR3 in DNA: TGTGCCAGTTCCCTTGGGTTGACTGAAGCTTTCTTT. Translated: CASSLGLTEAFF.

V and J are TRBV5-4 and TRBJ2-1; TRBD2 matches 7 bases. The trim removed 7 bases at V and 4 bases at J, leaving 11 bases unmatched. Germline assignment: CDR1 SGHNT and CDR2 YYREEE (reference sequence). The length of the CDR3 is 15 residues. The CDR3 nucleotides read TGTGCCAGCCACGGTCAGCGGGGTCTATACAATGAGCAGTTCTTC. Its translation is CASHGQRGLYNEQFF.

The V and J genes are TRBV6-5 and TRBJ1-4, with a weak D call TRBD1 (6 bases). Germline V gene data show CDR1 as MNHEY and CDR2 as SVGAGI. The CDR3 totals 16 residues. V was trimmed by 2 bases and J by 3 bases, leaving 13 bases between them. CDR3 loop: CASSYLMGGPNEKLFF. DNA for the CDR3: TGTGCCAGCAGTTACCTGATGGGGGGCCCTAATGAAAAACTGTTTTTT.

The chain combines TRBV12-3 or TRBV12-4 with TRBJ2-3; D is unclear. V was clipped by 7 bases and J by 4 bases, with 6 bases between them. This CDR3 comprises 11 residues. CDR3 amino acids: CASKGADTQYF. The DNA for the CDR3 is TGTGCCAGCAAAGGCGCAGATACGCAGTATTTT.

This chain joins TRBV7-2 and TRBJ2-7; 9 nucleotides line up with TRBD2. The V gene's germline CDR1 is SGHTA and CDR2 FQGNSA. There are 15 residues in the CDR3. V was pared by 1 base and J by 1 base, with 2 bases of the junction left unmatched. This CDR3 reads CASSLDAGGSYEQYF. CDR3 coding DNA: TGTGCCAGCAGCTTAGACGCGGGGGGGTCCTACGAGCAGTACTTC.

The chain is built from TRBV7-2 and TRBJ1-6; no clear D. This CDR3 comprises 15 residues. Per the germline V gene, CDR1 is SGHTA and CDR2 is FQGNSA. Trimming cost V 2 bases and J 2 bases, with 7 bases left between them. In nucleotides, the CDR3 is TGTGCCAGCAGCTTACGGCGCACCTATAATTCACCCCTCCACTTT. As protein: CASSLRRTYNSPLHF.

This chain connects TRBV6-2 or TRBV6-3 to TRBJ2-1; the D is unclear. From germline, CDR1 is MNHEY and CDR2 SVGEGT. The CDR3 has 12 residues. Trimming left V 2 bases short and J 7 bases short, with 6 bases between. The CDR3 DNA reads TGTGCCAGCAGTTACCCCAGAAATGAGCAGTTCTTC. Its protein is CASSYPRNEQFF.

The genes are TRBV10-1 and TRBJ2-2; D ambiguous. Germline V gives CDR1 WNHNN, CDR2 SYGVQD (reference sequence). V gave up 2 bases and J gave up 1 base, with 8 bases separating them. This CDR3 comprises 15 residues. The DNA for the CDR3 is TGCGCCAGCAGTGAGGGCCACCTGAACACCGGGGAGCTGTTTTTT. Protein product: CASSEGHLNTGELFF.

V usage is TRBV7-2 and J usage is TRBJ2-2; D call uncertain. V lost 5 bases and J 0 bases, leaving 10 bases between the germline ends. Germline CDR1 reads SGHTA; CDR2 reads FQGNSA. The CDR3 consists of 15 residues. CDR3 region: CASSTWGSNTGELFF. CDR3 in DNA: TGTGCCAGCAGCACTTGGGGTTCGAACACCGGGGAGCTGTTTTTT. The variable domain in full, completed from reference TRBV7-2 and TRBJ2-2, reads GAGVSQSPSNKVTEKGKDVELRCDPISGHTALYWYRQSLGQGLEFLIYFQGNSAPDKSGLPSDRFSAERTGGSVSTLTIQRTQQEDSAVYLCASSTWGSNTGELFFGEGSRLTVL.

V and J are TRBV2 and TRBJ1-6; the D is unclear. There are 15 residues in the CDR3. CDR1 is SNHLY, CDR2 FYNNEI, per germline. V lost 0 bases, J lost 10 bases, and 13 bases lay in between. CDR3 DNA sequence: TGTGCCAGCAGTGAAGCGCATGACGTGGGCTCACCCCTCCACTTT. Translating gives CASSEAHDVGSPLHF.

The V gene is TRBV7-2, the J gene TRBJ2-7, with D perhaps matching TRBD2 (6 bases). CDR3 size: 15 residues. V dropped 2 bases and J dropped 0 bases, with 11 bases sitting between them. Germline lookup yields CDR1 SGHTA and CDR2 FQGNSA. The CDR3 loop reads CASSLNGGLSYEQYF. The CDR3 coding sequence is TGTGCCAGCAGCTTAAACGGGGGTCTCTCCTACGAGCAGTACTTC.

This chain joins TRBV7-9 and TRBJ1-4; D uncertain. This CDR3 has 15 amino acids. Germline assignment: CDR1 SEHNR and CDR2 FQNEAQ (reference sequence). V lost 2 bases and J 5 bases, leaving 12 bases between the germline ends. The CDR3 region has the DNA TGTGCCAGCAGCTTACTTGGGGAGGTAAATGAAAAACTGTTTTTT. As protein: CASSLLGEVNEKLFF.

The chain is built from TRBV7-9 and TRBJ1-1; D remains ambiguous. The CDR3 is made up of 13 amino acids. Trimming removed 1 base at V and 5 bases at J, with 8 bases between. Germline V gene sequence: CDR1 SEHNR, CDR2 FQNEAQ (reference sequence). The CDR3 sequence is CASSLEGRTEAFF. The CDR3, as DNA: TGTGCCAGCAGCTTAGAGGGTCGTACTGAAGCTTTCTTT.